This T cell receptor (beta chain) was found in a study of T cell responses to AZD1222 COVID-19 vaccine. Clones were read by immunoSEQ multiplex PCR, and TCRdb kept only the in-frame ones, dropping some. The sample gives about 93,000 clones, 65% to 90% of which show up once; roughly 6.5% is in the top ten. The CDR3 has 15 residues. Germline loops: CDR1 SGHTA, CDR2 FQGNSA. V was shortened by 1 base and J by 15 bases, with 19 bases between the two germline ends. The chain has TRBV7-2 and TRBJ1-6, with D uncertain. This TCR was recovered from an adult in good health. The sample was peripheral blood, taken on day 0 of AZD1222 vaccination. CDR3 DNA sequence: TGTGCCAGCAGCTTAGGAATAGAGAGTCGTTATGGCCTCCACTTT. This encodes CASSLGIESRYGLHF. Supplemented by reference TRBV7-2 and TRBJ1-6, the full variable domain reads GAGVSQSPSNKVTEKGKDVELRCDPISGHTALYWYRQSLGQGLEFLIYFQGNSAPDKSGLPSDRFSAERTGGSVSTLTIQRTQQEDSAVYLCASSLGIESRYGLHFGNGTRLTVT.